A single sample is the source of the 9 T cell receptor beta chains below, sequenced in a study of CD8+CD57+ T cells in acquired aplastic anemia (dated by TCRdb to the late 2010s). Reads for this sample came from an Illumina HiSeq 2000. Genomic DNA was used as template for profiling of TCR beta VDJ combinations and CDR3 sequences. The public sequencing data were trimmed at Q25 with fastp and processed into clonotypes with MiXCR by TCRdb, which kept only in-frame beta chains. For every CDR3 protein sequence, its rows merge into one entry that carries the most common genes and DNA. The sample records fewer than 70,000 distinct CDR3 sequences, roughly half of which are singletons. Around 8% of the sample lies in the top ten. What was sequenced was sorted CD4+, CD8+, or CD8+CD57+ T cells (not recorded which) from PBMCs. The receptors were sampled from a human donor in good health, serving as a control.

This clonotype was recorded at least ten times. The genes are TRBV7-9 and TRBJ2-1; possible D gene TRBD2, 6 bases. Trimming took 5 bases from V and 2 from J, leaving 19 bases between them. The CDR3 has 17 residues. In germline, CDR1 is SEHNR, CDR2 FQNEAQ (reference sequence). CDR3 loop: CASSGPIPGGAYNEQFF. The CDR3 nucleotides are TGTGCCAGCAGCGGACCTATCCCGGGCGGGGCCTACAATGAGCAGTTCTTC.

In this sample, this clonotype turned up many times. The V and J genes are TRBV27 and TRBJ1-2; D is uncertain. With 2 bases removed from V and 4 bases from J, the gap between germline ends came to 11 bases. CDR3 length: 14 residues. Germline V gene sequence: CDR1 MNHEY, CDR2 SMNVEV (reference sequence). CDR3 bases: TGTGCCAGCAGTTTACAAGCGGGGAGCTATGGCTACACCTTC. Translated, it gives CASSLQAGSYGYTF.

The table lists this clonotype with many counts. The chain employs TRBV27 and TRBJ2-7; 7 bases are a match to TRBD1. Germline-derived CDR1 and CDR2 are MNHEY and SMNVEV (reference sequence). V trimming: 5 bases; J trimming: 2 bases; junction bases outside the gene matches: 3. The CDR3 consists of 13 residues. The DNA of the CDR3 is TGTGCCAGCAGTGGACAGGAAACCTACGAGCAGTACTTC. Protein product: CASSGQETYEQYF.

In this sample, this clonotype turned up a few times. The V call is TRBV27, the J call TRBJ1-1; 9 nucleotides line up with TRBD1. The germline CDR1 and CDR2 sequences are MNHEY and SMNVEV (reference sequence). CDR3 size: 14 residues. The J segment lost 5 bases and the V segment lost 1 base, leaving 2 bases of the junction unmatched. CDR3 coding DNA: TGTGCCAGCAGTTTATTGGGACAGGGAACTGAAGCTTTCTTT. It yields the protein CASSLLGQGTEAFF.

As regards this clonotype: Its ends do not fully match the called genes, so a read error is possible. This chain connects TRBV7-8 to TRBJ2-7; D is undetermined. Germline V lookup: CDR1 SGHVS, CDR2 FQNEAQ. The CDR3 spans 9 residues. Written as DNA, the CDR3 is TGTGCCAGGTATAACGAGCAGCACTTC. Its translation is CARYNEQHF.

The V gene is TRBV13, the J gene TRBJ1-6, with TRBD1 identical over 8 bases. V was pared by 5 bases and J by 7 bases, with 7 bases of the junction left unmatched. CDR1 PRHDT and CDR2 FYEKMQ come from the germline V gene (reference sequence). The CDR3 totals 15 residues. The CDR3 here is CASSRTGQENSPLHF. CDR3 sequence (DNA): TGTGCCAGCAGCCGGACAGGGCAAGAGAATTCACCCCTCCACTTT.

This clonotype was observed at least ten times. The rearrangement joins TRBV6-6 to TRBJ1-4; tentative D call: TRBD1 (5 bases). The CDR3 sequence is 13 residues long. V shed 8 bases and J shed 6 bases, with 13 bases lying between them. Germline V gene data show CDR1 as MNHNY and CDR2 as SVGAGI (reference sequence). CDR3 nucleotide sequence: TGTGCCAGCTACGGGGGAGTTTATGAAAAACTGTTTTTT. Protein sequence: CASYGGVYEKLFF.

This clonotype was observed at least ten times. The V call is TRBV6-4, the J call TRBJ2-7; D is possibly TRBD1 (6 bases). The CDR3 spans 14 residues. The V gene lost 4 bases and the J gene lost 1 base, with 11 bases spanning the gap. Germline assignment: CDR1 MRHNA and CDR2 SNTAGT. CDR3 in amino acids: CASSVQQGSYEQYF. DNA of the CDR3: TGTGCCAGCAGTGTACAACAGGGTTCCTACGAGCAGTACTTC.

The V and J genes are TRBV25-1 and TRBJ2-1; D gene uncertain. This CDR3 is 12 amino acids long. From germline, CDR1 is MGHDK and CDR2 SYGVNS. V lost 4 bases and J lost 4, with 5 bases in between. CDR3 DNA: TGTGCCAGCAGTGCCAAGTACAATGAGCAGTTCTTC. Amino acid sequence: CASSAKYNEQFF. The variable domain in full, with the rest retrieved from reference TRBV25-1 and TRBJ2-1, is EADIYQTPRYLVIGTGKKITLECSQTMGHDKMYWYQQDPGMELHLIHYSYGVNSTEKGDLSSESTVSRIRTEHFPLTLESARPSHTSQYLCASSAKYNEQFFGPGTRLTVL.